These 7 T cell receptor beta chains were all obtained from the same sample, sequenced in a study of immune evolution from preneoplasia to lung adenocarcinoma. The protocol was immunoSEQ multiplex PCR, while the TCRdb copy is restricted to in-frame clones and leaves out a portion. The sample shows over 6,000 clones, 81% of them seen only once. Material: FFPE invasive lung adenocarcinoma tissue. These receptors were collected from a person aged 45-60 years with lung adenocarcinoma.

The chain carries TRBV6-4 and TRBJ1-1; D perhaps matches TRBD1 (6 bases). This CDR3 region has 13 residues. Trimming shortened V by 4 bases and J by 8 bases, and 14 bases separated the two germline ends. Germline CDR1 and CDR2: MRHNA and SNTAGT. The CDR3 region is CASSADTGREAFF. CDR3 coding DNA: TGTGCCAGCAGTGCTGATACAGGGAGAGAAGCTTTCTTT.

This clone occurred once. J is TRBJ2-7 and V is TRBV11-1; D unclear. Germline V gene data show CDR1 as SGHAT and CDR2 as FQDESV (reference sequence). V lost 1 base and J lost 2, with 6 bases in between. The CDR3 is 13 amino acids. The CDR3 loop reads CASSLVSPYEQYF. The CDR3 DNA sequence: TGTGCCAGCAGCTTAGTTAGCCCCTACGAGCAGTACTTC.

The rearrangement uses TRBV11-2 and TRBJ2-7; 8 positions agree with TRBD1. The CDR3 contains 14 residues. J was trimmed by 4 bases and V by 2 bases; bases with no gene match: 4. The germline CDR1 and CDR2 sequences are SGHAT and FQNNGV. This CDR3 reads CASSLNTGGYEQYF. Here the CDR3 DNA reads TGTGCCAGCAGCTTAAACACAGGGGGTTACGAGCAGTACTTC.

The chain links TRBV10-3 to TRBJ2-1; D gene ambiguous. In germline, CDR1 is ENHRY, CDR2 SYGVKD. There are 11 residues in the CDR3. Between the trimmed V and J ends, which lost 4 bases and 7 bases, there was a span of 5 bases. For the CDR3, the DNA is TGTGCCATCAGTGTTAGTAATGAGCAGTTCTTC. Translation: CAISVSNEQFF.

The chain employs TRBV27 and TRBJ2-2; 13 nucleotides line up with TRBD2. Germline assignment: CDR1 MNHEY and CDR2 SMNVEV (reference sequence). After removal of 7 bases from V and 7 bases from J, the junction contained 6 bases not matched to a gene. The CDR3 runs 15 residues. CDR3 sequence reads: CASKGTSGVGGELFF. For the CDR3, the DNA is TGTGCCAGCAAGGGGACTAGCGGGGTAGGCGGGGAGCTGTTTTTT.

The chain employs TRBV20-1 and TRBJ2-1; D not resolved. CDR1 and CDR2 from the germline V gene are DFQATT and SNEGSKA (reference sequence). This CDR3 contains 10 residues. Deletions cut 4 bases from V and 5 bases from J, with 3 bases between. The CDR3 region is CSAIDNEQFF. CDR3 nucleotides: TGCAGTGCTATTGACAATGAGCAGTTCTTC.

The V gene is TRBV7-9, the J gene TRBJ1-1; possibly TRBD1 for D (6 bases). CDR1 is SEHNR, CDR2 FQNEAQ, per germline (reference sequence). The CDR3 extends over 15 amino acids. Between the trimmed V and J ends, which lost 5 bases and 1 base, there was a span of 14 bases. The CDR3 sequence is CASSPTAGANTEAFF. The CDR3 DNA reads TGTGCCAGCAGCCCGACCGCGGGGGCGAACACTGAAGCTTTCTTT.